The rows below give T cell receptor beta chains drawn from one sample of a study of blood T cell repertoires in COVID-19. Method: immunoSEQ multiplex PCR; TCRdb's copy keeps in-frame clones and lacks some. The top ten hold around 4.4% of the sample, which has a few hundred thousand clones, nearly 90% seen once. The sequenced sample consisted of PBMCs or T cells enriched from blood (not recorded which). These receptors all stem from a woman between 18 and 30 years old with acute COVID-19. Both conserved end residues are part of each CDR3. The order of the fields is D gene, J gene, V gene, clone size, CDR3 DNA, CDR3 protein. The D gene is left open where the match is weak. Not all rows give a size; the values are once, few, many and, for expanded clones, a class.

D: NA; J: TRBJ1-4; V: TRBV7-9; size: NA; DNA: TGTGCCAGCACCTCCGCCTGGCAGGCGACAACTAATGAAAAACTGTTTTTT; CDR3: CASTSAWQATTNEKLFF
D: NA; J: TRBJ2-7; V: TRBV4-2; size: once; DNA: TGTGCCAGCAGCCCCTGGGACACGGGTTCCTACGAGCAGTACTTC; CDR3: CASSPWDTGSYEQYF
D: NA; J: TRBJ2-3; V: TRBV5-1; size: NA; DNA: TGCGCCAGCTCCTTTAGCGTTACTAGCACAGATACGCAGTATTTT; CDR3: CASSFSVTSTDTQYF
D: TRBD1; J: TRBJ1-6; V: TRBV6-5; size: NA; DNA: TGTGCCAGCACTCCCGGACAGGGAGATAATTCACCCCTCCACTTT; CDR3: CASTPGQGDNSPLHF
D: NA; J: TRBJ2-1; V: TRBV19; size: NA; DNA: TGTGCCAGTAGTTACTTCGATGAGCAGTTCTTC; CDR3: CASSYFDEQFF
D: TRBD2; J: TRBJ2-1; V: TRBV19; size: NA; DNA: TGTGCCAGTAGGATACGGAAAACTAGCGGGGCGTCCTACAATGAGCAGTTCTTC; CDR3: CASRIRKTSGASYNEQFF
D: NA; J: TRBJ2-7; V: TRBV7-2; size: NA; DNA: TGTGCCAGCAGCTTAGGAGGGTCGGGGATCTCCTACGAGCAGTACTTC; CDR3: CASSLGGSGISYEQYF
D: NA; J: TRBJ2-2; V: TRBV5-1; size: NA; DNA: TGCGCCAGCAGCCTTAGCGTTACGAACACCGGGGAGCTGTTTTTT; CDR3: CASSLSVTNTGELFF
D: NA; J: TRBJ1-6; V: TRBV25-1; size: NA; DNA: TGTGCCAGCATGGGGGCTGACGGCTCCTATAATTCACCCCTCCACTTT; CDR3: CASMGADGSYNSPLHF
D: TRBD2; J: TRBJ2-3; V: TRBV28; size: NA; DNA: TGTGCCAGCAGTTTAAGGCGGGAGAGGGCAGATACGCAGTATTTT; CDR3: CASSLRRERADTQYF
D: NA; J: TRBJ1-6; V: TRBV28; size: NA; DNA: TGTGCCAGCAGCCAGGGGAACATTAATTCACCCCTCCACTTT; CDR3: CASSQGNINSPLHF
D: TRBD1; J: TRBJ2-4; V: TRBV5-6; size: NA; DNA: TGTGCCAGCAGCTCCGGGACAGGTTTAAACATTCAGTACTTC; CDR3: CASSSGTGLNIQYF
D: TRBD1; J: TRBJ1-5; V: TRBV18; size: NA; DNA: TGTGCCAGCTCACTACAGGGGGTCGGTCAGCCCCAGCATTTT; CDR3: CASSLQGVGQPQHF
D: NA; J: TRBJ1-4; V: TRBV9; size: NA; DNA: TGTGCCAGCAGCGACAGGGCGGCTAATGAAAAACTGTTTTTT; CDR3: CASSDRAANEKLFF
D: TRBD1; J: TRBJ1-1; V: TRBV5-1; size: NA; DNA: TGCGCCAGCAGCCTAGGACAGGTCGGCACTGAAGCTTTCTTT; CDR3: CASSLGQVGTEAFF
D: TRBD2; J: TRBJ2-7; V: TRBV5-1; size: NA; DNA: TGCGCCAGCAGCATCGGGACTAGCGGTTACGAGCAGTACTTC; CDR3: CASSIGTSGYEQYF
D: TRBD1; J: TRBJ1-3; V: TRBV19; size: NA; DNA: TGTGCCAGGGGACAGGGGAGCTCTGGAAACACCATATATTTT; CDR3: CARGQGSSGNTIYF
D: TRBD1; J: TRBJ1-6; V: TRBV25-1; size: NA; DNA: TGTGCCAGCAGTGTGGGGGGGGACAGGTTCACCCTCCACTTT; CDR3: CASSVGGDRFTLHF
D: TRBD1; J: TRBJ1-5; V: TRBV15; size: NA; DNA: TGTGCCACCAGCAGAGATCGGGACAGGGTTGTCCAGCCCCAGCATTTT; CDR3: CATSRDRDRVVQPQHF
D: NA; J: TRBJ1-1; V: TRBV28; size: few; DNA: TGTGCCAGCAGTTTCTTCAAGGGGCGCACTGAAGCTTTCTTT; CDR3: CASSFFKGRTEAFF
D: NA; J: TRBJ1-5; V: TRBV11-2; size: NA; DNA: TGTGCCAGCAGCTTAGAGGGGGGAGGACCCAATCAGCCCCAGCATTTT; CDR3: CASSLEGGGPNQPQHF
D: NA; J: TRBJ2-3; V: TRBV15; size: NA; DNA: TGTGCCACCAGCAGAGTACAACCAGATACGCAGTATTTT; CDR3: CATSRVQPDTQYF
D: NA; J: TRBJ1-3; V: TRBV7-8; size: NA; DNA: TGTGCCAGCAGCGACAGAGATTCCTTCTCTGGAAACACCATATATTTT; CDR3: CASSDRDSFSGNTIYF
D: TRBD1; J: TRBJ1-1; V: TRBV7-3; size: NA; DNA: TGTGCCAGCAGCGAGGGATCAGGGGGCACTGAAGCTTTCTTT; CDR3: CASSEGSGGTEAFF
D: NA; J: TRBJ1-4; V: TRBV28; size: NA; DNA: TGTGCCAGCAGTTCTACAGATAATGAAAAACTGTTTTTT; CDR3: CASSSTDNEKLFF
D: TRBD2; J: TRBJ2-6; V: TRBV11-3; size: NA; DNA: TGTGCCAGCAGCTTGGGGAGGGAGGCTGGGGCCAACGTCCTGACTTTC; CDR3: CASSLGREAGANVLTF
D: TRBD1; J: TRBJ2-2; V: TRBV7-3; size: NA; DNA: TGTGCCAGCAGCCAGGGGGCGAACACCGGGGAGCTGTTTTTT; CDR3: CASSQGANTGELFF